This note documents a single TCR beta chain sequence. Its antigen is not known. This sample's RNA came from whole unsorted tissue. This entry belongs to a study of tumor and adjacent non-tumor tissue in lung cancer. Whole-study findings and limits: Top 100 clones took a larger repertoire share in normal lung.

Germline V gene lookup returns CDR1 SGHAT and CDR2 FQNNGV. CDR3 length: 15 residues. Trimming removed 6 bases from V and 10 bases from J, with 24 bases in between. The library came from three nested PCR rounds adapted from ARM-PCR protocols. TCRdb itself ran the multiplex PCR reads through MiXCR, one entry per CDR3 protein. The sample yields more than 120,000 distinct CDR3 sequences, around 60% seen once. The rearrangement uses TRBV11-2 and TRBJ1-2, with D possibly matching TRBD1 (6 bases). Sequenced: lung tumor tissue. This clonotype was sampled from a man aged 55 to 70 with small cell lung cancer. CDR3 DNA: TGTGCCAGCAGTATCCTCGGGCGGACAGAGGCTGACTACACCTTC. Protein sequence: CASSILGRTEADYTF.